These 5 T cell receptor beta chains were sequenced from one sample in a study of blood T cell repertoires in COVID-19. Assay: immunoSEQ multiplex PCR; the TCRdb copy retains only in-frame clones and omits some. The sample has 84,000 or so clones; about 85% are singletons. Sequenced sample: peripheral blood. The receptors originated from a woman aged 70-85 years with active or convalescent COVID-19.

Written as DNA, the CDR3 is TGCAGTGCTGGACAGGGGGATACGCAGTATTTT. Translated, it gives CSAGQGDTQYF. This sequence joins TRBV20-1 and TRBJ2-3, with 9 bases that match TRBD1. Germline trimming cut 5 bases from V and 6 bases from J; bases unmatched to any gene: 0. This CDR3 is built from 11 residues. The germline gives CDR1 DFQATT, CDR2 SNEGSKA (reference sequence).

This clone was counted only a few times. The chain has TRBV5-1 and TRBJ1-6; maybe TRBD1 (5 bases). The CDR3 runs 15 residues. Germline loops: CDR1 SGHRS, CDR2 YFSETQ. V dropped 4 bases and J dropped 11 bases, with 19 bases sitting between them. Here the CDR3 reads CASSPATGGTPPLHF. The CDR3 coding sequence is TGCGCCAGCAGCCCCGCAACGGGGGGGACCCCACCCCTCCACTTT.

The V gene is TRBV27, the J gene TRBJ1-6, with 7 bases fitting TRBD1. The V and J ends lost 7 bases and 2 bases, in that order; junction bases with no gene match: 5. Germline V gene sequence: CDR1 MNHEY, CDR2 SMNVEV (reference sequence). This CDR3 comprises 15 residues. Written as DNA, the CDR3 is TGTGCCAGCACCCGGGACAGAACCTATAATTCACCCCTCCACTTT. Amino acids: CASTRDRTYNSPLHF.

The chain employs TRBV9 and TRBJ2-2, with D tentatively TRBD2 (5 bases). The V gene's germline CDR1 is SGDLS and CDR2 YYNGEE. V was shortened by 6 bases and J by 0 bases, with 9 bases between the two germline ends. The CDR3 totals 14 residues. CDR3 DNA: TGTGCCAGCACTGGAGGAGCGAACACCGGGGAGCTGTTTTTT. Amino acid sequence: CASTGGANTGELFF.

The CDR3 region is CASSLEGTGTPYEQYF. The CDR3 DNA reads as TGCGCCAGCAGCTTGGAAGGGACAGGGACTCCCTACGAGCAGTACTTC. The gene calls are TRBV5-1 and TRBJ2-7; 9 positions match TRBD1. V dropped 0 bases and J dropped 2; count of bases not matched to a gene: 6. This CDR3 spans 16 amino acids. Germline V gene data show CDR1 as SGHRS and CDR2 as YFSETQ. The full variable domain, completed using reference TRBV5-1 and TRBJ2-7, is KAGVTQTPRYLIKTRGQQVTLSCSPISGHRSVSWYQQTPGQGLQFLFEYFSETQRNKGNFPGRFSGRQFSNSRSEMNVSTLELGDSALYLCASSLEGTGTPYEQYFGPGTRLTVT.